This T cell receptor beta chain was profiled in a study of T cells in Graves' hyperthyroidism and ophthalmopathy (dated by TCRdb to the late 2010s). Background for the entire study: Peripheral blood samples were taken at initial diagnosis, before any treatment was given. To identify TCR V-J signatures that set the groups apart, the researchers used a discovery cohort of approximately 98 patients, made up of under 50 with Graves' ophthalmopathy and some 56 with stable Graves' hyperthyroidism. Prospective prediction of ophthalmopathy was tested in an independent validation cohort consisting of about 20 hyperthyroidism patients and 15 or so patients who later progressed to ophthalmopathy. For training and testing, the roughly 100 patients in the discovery cohort were randomly divided in a 7:3 ratio. In addition, the study compared T-cell repertoires in thyroid tissue and in blood from roughly six Graves' hyperthyroidism patients. After sampling, hyperthyroidism patients received methimazole starting at 30 mg daily, and ophthalmopathy patients received high-dose intravenous methylprednisolone. TCR Vbeta CDR3 sequencing of roughly 140 peripheral blood samples (over 40 ophthalmopathy, 75 to 80 hyperthyroidism and some 17 progressor patients) is reported in the paper.

Stable Graves' hyperthyroidism was defined as no progression to ophthalmopathy during 18 months of follow-up. Hyperthyroidism patients were newly diagnosed, had a disease duration of under 2 months, and were aged 18 to 65 years. The study excluded patients with uncontrolled infections, other autoimmune diseases, pregnancy or lactation. Diagnoses relied on clinical symptoms, serum thyroxine and TRAb, thyroid ultrasound and orbital computed tomography. PBMCs were isolated from 10 ml of fresh peripheral blood by Ficoll-Paque density gradient centrifugation. Total RNA was extracted with Trizol reagent, and quality was checked on an Agilent 2100 Bioanalyzer. Between the V and J ends, shortened by 0 bases and 1 base respectively, the junction contains 13 bases. The CDR3 holds 17 amino acids from the cysteine to the phenylalanine. Kept here is only the CDR3 DNA, which spans 51 bases and is read in frame from base 1. CDR1 and CDR2 (DFQATT, SNEGSKA) derive from the germline V gene (reference sequence).

Amplification of TCR beta CDR3 regions was carried out from RNA transcripts. The first round of RT-PCR for the TCR CDR3 was performed with the HTBI primer set and the Qiagen OneStep RT-PCR kit. Libraries were constructed in a second round of multiplex PCR, after which size selection and purification were carried out. Paired-end sequencing of the libraries was performed with 100 bp reads on an Illumina HiSeq2000. From the authors' description of their analysis: SOAPnuke was used to process the raw data, throwing out any read that contained adapters or uncalled bases, had a mean Phred below 15, or lacked an exact constant-primer or identifier match. High-quality paired reads were merged with COPE v1.2.5, and unique nucleotide sequences were defined as clonotypes. Clonotypes were aligned to IMGT TRBV, TRBD and TRBJ reference segments using MiTCR v1.1. Only V-J combinations with frequency above 0.0001, covering about 99% of repertoires, were analysed. The TCS score was defined as the ratio of F50 (clonal expansion) to E x V (chaos), calculated using BLOSUM62-based TCRdist between CDR3 peptides within each V-J. Welch's t-statistics and random forest reduced 450 to 600 V-J features to roughly 13, which were used in a naive Bayes classifier (R e1071). TCRdb handled the public reads itself, with Q25 trimming in fastp and clone calling in MiXCR, and kept productive beta chains. For every CDR3 protein sequence, its rows merge into one entry that carries the most common genes and DNA. The V and J calls come from TCRdb's annotation, not from the publication. Here the sample has more than 500,000 distinct CDR3 sequences; about 15% occur a single time. The ten top clones hold approximately 14% of the sample.

With respect to this clonotype: This receptor's antigen is unknown. The input lacks base qualities; no much larger clone sits a single base away.

Overall results and qualifications from the work: A 13 V-J signature model separated ophthalmopathy from stable hyperthyroidism, with roughly 88% sensitivity and 81.08% specificity in cross-validation and 80%/75% in testing. Most expanded thyroid clonotypes (frequency above 0.001) were also detected in blood, a finding suggesting that blood repertoires may reflect thyroid immune responses. No statistical method was used to fix the sample size in advance, and group allocation was not hidden from the investigators. In validation, the model predicted progression to ophthalmopathy a median of 6.5 months before onset, with approximately 68% sensitivity and roughly 79% specificity.

The source of this sequence is a woman aged 35 to 49 with Graves' hyperthyroidism. The sequenced sample was blood. This chain is built from TRBV20-1 and TRBJ2-6, with a weak D call of TRBD2 (6 bases match). The CDR3 corresponds to CSARDRLGGSGANVLTF. At the DNA level, the sequence is TGCAGTGCTAGAGATCGCCTGGGGGGATCTGGGGCCAACGTCCTGACTTTC.